This TCR beta chain appears in the sequencing data of a study of breast tumors, draining lymph nodes, adjacent tissues. Ten or more counts support this clonotype. V was shortened by 1 base and J by 8 bases, with 12 bases between the two germline ends. Per germline, CDR1 SGHTA and CDR2 FQGNSA. This CDR3 has 14 amino acids. TCRdb reprocessed the multiplex PCR reads with MiXCR, giving one entry per CDR3 protein. Counted here are about 21,000 distinct CDR3 sequences, about 41% occurring once; the ten biggest clones make up approximately 25%. Sequencing was done on a sample of breast tumor tissue. The TCR sequence derives from a female donor with breast cancer. Some clones in this sample may be carry-over from other donors' samples. The chain recombines TRBV7-2 with TRBJ2-1; D might be TRBD2 (6 bases). CDR3 sequence (DNA): TGTGCCAGCAGCTTAGTAGCGGCCCCTCATGAGCAGTTCTTC. It codes for CASSLVAAPHEQFF.